This T cell receptor beta chain was profiled in a study of T-cell reconstitution after alpha-beta-depleted transplantation in children. The CDR3 extends over 16 amino acids. Per the germline V gene, CDR1 is SGHKS and CDR2 is YYEKEE (reference sequence). The V end was cut by 0 bases, the J end by 0 bases, with 11 bases between. Construction of the TCRbeta library involved unique molecular identifiers. One entry per CDR3 protein, called by TCRdb with MiXCR from the PCR reads. The table includes fewer than 150,000 distinct CDR3 sequences, roughly 10% detected once. This chain connects TRBV5-5 to TRBJ2-3, with D perhaps TRBD2 (7 bases). The clonotype comes from a girl in the first two years of life who had a stem cell transplant for combined immunodeficiency, so the T cells may come from the graft donor. The sequencing here drew on PBMCs, mostly from graft donor cells, taken 180 days after TCRalphabeta/CD19-depleted stem cell transplant. The CDR3 is CASSLAGGHSTDTQYF. The CDR3 region has the DNA TGTGCCAGCAGCTTGGCGGGGGGACATAGCACAGATACGCAGTATTTT.